The rows below give T cell receptor beta chains drawn from one sample of a study of cytomegalovirus exposure and HLA in healthy donors. Here immunoSEQ multiplex PCR was the method, and the copy in TCRdb shows in-frame clones only, minus some. The table includes 80,000 or so clones, approximately 57% detected once. Sequenced: PBMCs. The source is a man aged 25-40 years in good health and CMV-seropositive. The conserved cysteine and the conserved F or W are not part of the CDR3 here.

CDR3 protein: ASSLSDRGVNQPQH
V gene: TRBV6-4

CDR3 protein: ASRRTGGGKNIQY
V gene: TRBV6-1

CDR3 protein: SVARILREDTEAF
V gene: TRBV29-1

CDR3 protein: ASSPYTDTQY
V gene: TRBV11-1

CDR3 protein: ASSPTGSLLRGTQY
V gene: TRBV7-7

CDR3 protein: AGSSGASYT
V gene: TRBV19

CDR3 protein: ASSVPTGGGETQY
V gene: TRBV2

CDR3 protein: ASSLGQGMETQY
V gene: TRBV19

CDR3 protein: ASSQGLRGTTGELF
V gene: TRBV4-2

CDR3 protein: ASSQGLAGGETQY
V gene: TRBV5-1

CDR3 protein: ASSLTGTGGWETQY
V gene: TRBV7-2

CDR3 protein: ASTEGRQGDFNEQF
V gene: TRBV21-1

CDR3 protein: SVLKGQGVYGYT
V gene: TRBV29-1

CDR3 protein: ASSPVGGIQPQH
V gene: TRBV18

CDR3 protein: ASSVATSGGTDTQY
V gene: TRBV9

CDR3 protein: ASTKGQPNTEAF
V gene: TRBV28

CDR3 protein: ASSLPSSGTGLYEQY
V gene: TRBV28

CDR3 protein: ASSSGLAGSIGDEQF
V gene: TRBV28

CDR3 protein: ASSRLAGEGLNEQF
V gene: TRBV5-6

CDR3 protein: ASSLSGYEQY
V gene: TRBV28

CDR3 protein: SVVTGTTYEQY
V gene: TRBV29-1

CDR3 protein: ASSPTGDTQY
V gene: TRBV7-9

CDR3 protein: ASTRQGKNSPLH
V gene: TRBV6-5

CDR3 protein: ASSVGTGDNSPLH
V gene: TRBV25-1

CDR3 protein: ASSVASGTDTQY
V gene: TRBV9

CDR3 protein: ASSPDRYEQY
V gene: TRBV18

CDR3 protein: ASSQDSGRGSEQY
V gene: TRBV4-3

CDR3 protein: ASSINLRGETQY
V gene: TRBV19

CDR3 protein: ASSQERRLAGGPHNEQF
V gene: TRBV4-1

CDR3 protein: ASSIFQGNNQPQH
V gene: TRBV19

CDR3 protein: SVEGSWGGASTDTQY
V gene: TRBV29-1

CDR3 protein: ASSQETSRPFSEQY
V gene: TRBV4-1

CDR3 protein: ASSNPSRQGDEQY
V gene: TRBV5-1

CDR3 protein: ATRELQETQY
V gene: TRBV7-9

CDR3 protein: ASSFSGQGRDTQY
V gene: TRBV28

CDR3 protein: ASNRNEKLF
V gene: TRBV30

CDR3 protein: AIKVDRANEQY
V gene: TRBV10-3

CDR3 protein: ACGRTRGQF
V gene: TRBV30

CDR3 protein: ASSKPGAHEQY
V gene: TRBV6-5

CDR3 protein: ASSGAGGFSNEQF
V gene: TRBV2

CDR3 protein: AWREGSSSPLH
V gene: TRBV30

CDR3 protein: ASSFGEGTQY
V gene: TRBV11-1

CDR3 protein: ASSSDRVNTEAF
V gene: TRBV25-1

CDR3 protein: ASRDRESGGELF
V gene: TRBV2

CDR3 protein: ASGLGGATETQY
V gene: TRBV12-5

CDR3 protein: ASSPGQGVVNEQF
V gene: TRBV6-5

CDR3 protein: ASTLDRGSGNTIY
V gene: TRBV6-6

CDR3 protein: ASSLTGTSSETQY
V gene: TRBV11-2

CDR3 protein: ASSPPGGNQPQH
V gene: TRBV18

CDR3 protein: ASSFSGDYGYT
V gene: TRBV27

CDR3 protein: ASSHKEWTEAF
V gene: TRBV27

CDR3 protein: ASSLETSGGDNEQF
V gene: TRBV13

CDR3 protein: ASRKGLAGASYEQY
V gene: TRBV2

CDR3 protein: ASSEFYYNEQF
V gene: TRBV6-4

CDR3 protein: ASTGQFSYEQY
V gene: TRBV7-3

CDR3 protein: ASSFSARGYGYT
V gene: TRBV7-9

CDR3 protein: ASSQGLVTDTQY
V gene: TRBV28

CDR3 protein: SVERGTRTGGNIQY
V gene: TRBV29-1

CDR3 protein: ASSWVGRVISGNTIY
V gene: TRBV7-9